A single sample is the source of the 9 T cell receptor beta chains below, sequenced in a study of OX40 agonist ivuxolimab in advanced cancers. Assay: immunoSEQ multiplex PCR; the TCRdb copy retains only in-frame clones and omits some. The sample has 100,000 or so clones; 75% to 95% are singletons. The sample consisted of CD4+ or CD8+ T cells sorted from blood, taken in a trial of the OX40 agonist ivuxolimab. These receptors came from an adult with an advanced solid tumor such as melanoma, head and neck, liver or kidney cancer.

This chain joins TRBV21-1 and TRBJ2-1; the table gives TRBD2 as D, unverified against the DNA. TRBV21-1 is a documented pseudogene. The CDR3 covers 16 residues. CDR3 in amino acids: CASSKGTSGKSGEQFF. In nucleotides, the CDR3 is TGTGCCAGCAGCAAAGGGACTAGCGGGAAATCGGGTGAGCAGTTCTTC.

The rearrangement uses TRBV6-1 and TRBJ2-2; D remains ambiguous. V was pared by 1 base and J by 4 bases, with 7 bases between. The CDR3 has 14 residues. In germline, CDR1 is MNHNS, CDR2 SASEGT. The DNA for the CDR3 is TGTGCCAGCAGTGAAGGACTTATCACCGGGGAGCTGTTTTTT. This codes for CASSEGLITGELFF.

The J gene is TRBJ2-7, the V gene TRBV7-2; D possibly matches TRBD1 or TRBD2 (5 bases each). Trimming shortened V by 5 bases and J by 3 bases, and 14 bases separated the two germline ends. Germline assignment: CDR1 SGHTA and CDR2 FQGNSA. This CDR3 has 14 residues. The CDR3 DNA sequence: TGTGCCAGCAGCCCTCGGGACGGTATCTACGAGCAGTACTTC. Amino acid sequence: CASSPRDGIYEQYF.

The rearrangement links TRBV6-5 to TRBJ2-7; D is perhaps TRBD1 (6 bases). Trimming shortened V by 0 bases and J by 5 bases, and 11 bases separated the two germline ends. CDR1 and CDR2 from the germline V gene are MNHEY and SVGAGI. This CDR3 comprises 14 residues. As DNA, the CDR3 is TGTGCCAGCAGTTACTCCCCCGGGACACACGAGCAGTACTTC. Its translation is CASSYSPGTHEQYF.

The V gene is TRBV5-4, the J gene TRBJ2-3; D perhaps matches TRBD1 (6 bases). CDR3 length: 18 residues. The V gene's germline CDR1 is SGHNT and CDR2 YYREEE (reference sequence). Trimming removed 0 bases at V and 4 bases at J, with 21 bases between. As DNA, the CDR3 is TGTGCCAGCAGCTTGGATCCGTCTATGCAGGGGTTGCCAGATACGCAGTATTTT. This codes for CASSLDPSMQGLPDTQYF.

The chain couples TRBV6-1 to TRBJ2-4, with 9 bases that match TRBD1. CDR1 is MNHNS, CDR2 SASEGT, per germline. Germline trimming cut 1 base from V and 0 bases from J; bases unmatched to any gene: 7. The CDR3 covers 18 residues. The CDR3 DNA reads as TGTGCCAGCAGTGAAGGGACAGGGGCCTTTGTAGCCAAAAACATTCAGTACTTC. Amino acids: CASSEGTGAFVAKNIQYF.

In this sample, this clone turned up a few times. Other DNA sequences from this sample encode an identical CDR3 as well. This chain links TRBV7-9 with TRBJ1-1, with 7 bases identical to TRBD1. Germline V gives CDR1 SEHNR, CDR2 FQNEAQ (reference sequence). The ends lost 1 base at V and 1 base at J; junction bases unmatched: 0. This CDR3 comprises 14 residues. The CDR3 nucleotides are TGTGCCAGCAGCTTAGGACAGGGGAACACTGAAGCTTTCTTT. Protein: CASSLGQGNTEAFF.

The chain uses TRBV6-5 and TRBJ2-7; tentatively, D is TRBD1 or TRBD2 (5 bases each). The germline gives CDR1 MNHEY, CDR2 SVGAGI. CDR3 size: 11 residues. With 7 bases removed from V and 8 bases from J, the gap between germline ends came to 12 bases. The CDR3 DNA follows: TGTGCCAGCAATGCCTTGGGACAGCAGTACTTC. It yields the protein CASNALGQQYF.

At least ten counts were recorded for this clone. The chain recombines TRBV7-9 with TRBJ2-5; TRBD1 might be the D (6 bases). V lost 1 base, J lost 4 bases, and 19 bases lay in between. The CDR3 totals 17 residues. Germline CDR1 and CDR2: SEHNR and FQNEAQ (reference sequence). CDR3 nucleotides: TGTGCCAGCAGCTTAGAATTCGCAGGGGCCCCGGGAGAGACCCAGTACTTC. Protein product: CASSLEFAGAPGETQYF. The full variable domain, in which reference TRBV7-9 and TRBJ2-5 provide the parts outside the CDR3, is DTGVSQNPRHKITKRGQNVTFRCDPISEHNRLYWYRQTLGQGPEFLTYFQNEAQLEKSRLLSDRFSAERPKGSFSTLEIQRTEQGDSAMYLCASSLEFAGAPGETQYFGPGTRLLVL.